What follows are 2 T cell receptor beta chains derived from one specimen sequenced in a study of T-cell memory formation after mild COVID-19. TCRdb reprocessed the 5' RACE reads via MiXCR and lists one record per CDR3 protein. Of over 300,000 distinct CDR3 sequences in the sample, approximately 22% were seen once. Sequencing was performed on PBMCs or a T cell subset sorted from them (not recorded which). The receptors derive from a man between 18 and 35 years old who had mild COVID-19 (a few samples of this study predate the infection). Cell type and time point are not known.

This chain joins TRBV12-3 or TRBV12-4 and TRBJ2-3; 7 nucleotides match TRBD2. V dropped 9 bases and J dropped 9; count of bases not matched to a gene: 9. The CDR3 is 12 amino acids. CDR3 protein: CASSSYSGTQYF. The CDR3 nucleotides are TGTGCCAGTTCTTCTTATAGCGGGACGCAGTATTTT.

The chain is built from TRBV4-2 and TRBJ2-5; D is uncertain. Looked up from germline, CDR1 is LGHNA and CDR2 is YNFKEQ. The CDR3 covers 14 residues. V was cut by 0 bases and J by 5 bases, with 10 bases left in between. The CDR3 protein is CASSQDRASETQYF. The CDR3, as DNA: TGTGCCAGCAGCCAAGATCGAGCGTCCGAGACCCAGTACTTC.